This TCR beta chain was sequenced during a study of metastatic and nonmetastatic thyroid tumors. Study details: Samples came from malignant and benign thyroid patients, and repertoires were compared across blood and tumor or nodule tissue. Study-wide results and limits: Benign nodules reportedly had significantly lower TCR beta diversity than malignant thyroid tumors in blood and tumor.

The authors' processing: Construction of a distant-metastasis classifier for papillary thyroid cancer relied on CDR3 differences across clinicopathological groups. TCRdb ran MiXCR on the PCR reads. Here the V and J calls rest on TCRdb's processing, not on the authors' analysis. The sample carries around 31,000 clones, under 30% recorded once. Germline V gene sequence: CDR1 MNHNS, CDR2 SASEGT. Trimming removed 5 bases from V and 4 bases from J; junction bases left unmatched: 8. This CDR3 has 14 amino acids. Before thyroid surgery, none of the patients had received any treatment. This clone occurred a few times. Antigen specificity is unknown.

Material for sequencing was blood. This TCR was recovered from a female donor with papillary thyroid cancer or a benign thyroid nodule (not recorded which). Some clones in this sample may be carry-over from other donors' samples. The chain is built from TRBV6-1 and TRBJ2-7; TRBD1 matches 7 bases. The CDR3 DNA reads TGTGCCAGCAGTCCCCAGGGGGAAATTTACGAGCAGTACTTC. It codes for CASSPQGEIYEQYF.